Listed here are 9 T cell receptor beta chains from one sample, sequenced in a study of T cell changes during pregnancy in multiple sclerosis. Some clones are missing from TCRdb's copy, which holds only in-frame ones; the method was immunoSEQ multiplex PCR. Found here are fewer than 65,000 clones, 93% of them singletons; the top ten hold around 1.9%. Here the sequenced sample was peripheral blood, taken in the second trimester of pregnancy. The source is a female donor with multiple sclerosis, enrolled in a pregnancy study.

This clone is judged medium-sized. This chain joins TRBV6-1 and TRBJ2-7; TRBD1 matches at 8 bases. V trimming: 7 bases; J trimming: 6 bases; junction bases outside the gene matches: 11. The germline V gene encodes CDR1 MNHNS and CDR2 SASEGT. The CDR3 loop spans 14 amino acids. The CDR3 loop reads CASTPTGESSEQYF. CDR3 sequence (DNA): TGTGCCAGCACCCCGACAGGGGAAAGTTCCGAGCAGTACTTC.

The chain joins TRBV28 to TRBJ2-5; D is undetermined. This CDR3 has 16 residues. CDR1 is MDHEN and CDR2 is SYDVKM in the germline V gene. Trimming shortened V by 0 bases and J by 5 bases, and 16 bases separated the two germline ends. CDR3 coding DNA: TGTGCCAGCAGTTTATGGGCCCGGAGAAACCGGGAGACCCAGTACTTC. Protein product: CASSLWARRNRETQYF.

This clone was recorded once. This CDR3 reads CASSLYRDRGFEQYF. The CDR3 nucleotides are TGTGCCAGCAGTTTATACCGGGACAGGGGGTTCGAGCAGTACTTC. This chain joins TRBV27 and TRBJ2-7, with TRBD1 identical over 11 bases. Germline loops: CDR1 MNHEY, CDR2 SMNVEV (reference sequence). The CDR3 runs 15 residues. Trimming at V came to 1 base and at J to 6 bases, leaving 5 bases not matched to a gene.

This clone is a singleton in its sample. This chain connects TRBV7-2 to TRBJ2-7, with 8 bases aligning to TRBD2. V dropped 1 base and J dropped 4; count of bases not matched to a gene: 15. Germline values: CDR1 SGHTA, CDR2 FQGNSA. CDR3 length: 18 amino acids. CDR3 bases: TGTGCCAGCAGCTTAGTTAGCGGGATTCCGCCGAACGCATACGAGCAGTACTTC. This gives the protein CASSLVSGIPPNAYEQYF.

The chain has TRBV23-1 and TRBJ2-3; 8 nucleotides line up with TRBD2. TRBV23-1 is an open reading frame, and its role is uncertain. V shed 7 bases, J shed 1 base, and the junction held 10 bases outside the gene matches. The CDR3 runs to 16 residues. CDR3 protein: CASTPGLGVGTDTQYF. For the CDR3, the DNA is TGCGCCAGCACGCCGGGACTAGGTGTCGGCACAGATACGCAGTATTTT.

This chain's CDR3 is CASSSRTGSDTQYF. CDR3 coding DNA: TGTGCCAGCAGCTCACGGACAGGGTCAGATACGCAGTATTTT. The chain recombines TRBV7-9 with TRBJ2-3, with 8 bases matching TRBD1. Trimming at V came to 4 bases and at J to 4 bases, leaving 4 bases not matched to a gene. This CDR3 is built from 14 residues. The germline V gene has CDR1 SEHNR and CDR2 FQNEAQ (reference sequence).

This rearrangement joins TRBV6-5 to TRBJ2-5; the match to TRBD2 covers 11 bases. The CDR3 covers 15 residues. Germline loops: CDR1 MNHEY, CDR2 SVGAGI. With 5 bases clipped from V and 4 bases from J, the junction kept 6 bases outside the gene matches. The DNA of the CDR3 is TGTGCCAGCAGTCCCTCTAGCGGGAGGCTAGAGACCCAGTACTTC. It specifies CASSPSSGRLETQYF.

This clone was detected only once. The chain recombines TRBV7-2 with TRBJ2-1; 16 bases map to TRBD2. V dropped 4 bases and J dropped 10; count of bases not matched to a gene: 7. Germline CDR1 SGHTA, CDR2 FQGNSA. The CDR3 length is 16 residues. The CDR3 reads CASSSLGTSGRGEQFF. CDR3 DNA: TGTGCCAGCAGCTCACTCGGGACTAGCGGGAGGGGAGAGCAGTTCTTC.

This chain uses TRBV7-9 with TRBJ2-1; 7 bases are a match to TRBD2. Germline CDR1 and CDR2: SEHNR and FQNEAQ (reference sequence). CDR3 length: 16 residues. Trimming removed 4 bases from V and 4 bases from J; junction bases left unmatched: 10. The chain's CDR3 is CASSSVERDLYNEQFF. Written as DNA, the CDR3 is TGTGCCAGCAGCTCCGTCGAGCGGGACCTTTACAATGAGCAGTTCTTC.